The rows below give T cell receptor beta chains drawn from one sample of a study of blood T cell repertoires in COVID-19. TCRdb keeps only in-frame clones here, not all; method: immunoSEQ multiplex PCR. The sample includes just under 150,000 clones, about 92% of them seen just once. Sequencing was performed on peripheral blood. These receptors were obtained from a human donor in a cohort sampled during active COVID-19. The CDR3 runs from the conserved cysteine through the conserved F or W. D genes are given only for firm matches. Clone size is stated in some rows and not others, as once, few, many or a class when expanded.

length: 15
D: TRBD2
J: TRBJ2-1
size: .
V: TRBV7-8
CDR3: CASVPLAGAYNEQFF
DNA: TGTGCCAGCGTACCCCTAGCGGGGGCCTACAATGAGCAGTTCTTC

length: 14
D: .
J: TRBJ1-3
size: .
V: TRBV7-9
CDR3: CASSSRAFGNTIYF
DNA: TGTGCCAGCAGCTCGCGGGCCTTCGGAAACACCATATATTTT

length: 16
D: .
J: TRBJ1-1
size: .
V: TRBV4-1
CDR3: CASSQDGEGLITEAFF
DNA: TGCGCCAGCAGCCAAGATGGTGAGGGTCTAATCACTGAAGCTTTCTTT

length: 15
D: TRBD2
J: TRBJ2-3
size: .
V: TRBV10-3
CDR3: CAISVTGGAEDTQYF
DNA: TGTGCCATCAGTGTTACCGGGGGGGCCGAAGATACGCAGTATTTT

length: 13
D: .
J: TRBJ1-1
size: .
V: TRBV11-3
CDR3: CASSLKPNTEAFF
DNA: TGTGCCAGCAGCCTTAAGCCCAACACTGAAGCTTTCTTT

length: 13
D: TRBD1
J: TRBJ1-5
size: .
V: TRBV11-2
CDR3: CATGRDSHQPQHF
DNA: TGTGCCACCGGCCGGGACAGTCATCAGCCCCAGCATTTT

length: 16
D: TRBD1
J: TRBJ2-5
size: .
V: TRBV7-7
CDR3: CASSSSPRQGMETQYF
DNA: TGTGCTAGCAGCTCGTCCCCCCGACAGGGGATGGAGACCCAGTACTTC

length: 14
D: .
J: TRBJ1-2
size: .
V: TRBV2
CDR3: CASSGGGGNYGYTF
DNA: TGTGCCAGCAGTGGGGGGGGCGGGAACTATGGCTACACCTTC

length: 15
D: .
J: TRBJ1-6
size: .
V: TRBV18
CDR3: CASSPPAGLDSPLHF
DNA: TGTGCCAGCTCACCACCGGCAGGGTTGGATTCACCCCTCCACTTT

length: 14
D: TRBD1
J: TRBJ2-7
size: .
V: TRBV7-9
CDR3: CASSSGQDSYEQYF
DNA: TGTGCCAGCAGCTCAGGACAGGACTCCTACGAGCAGTACTTC

length: 13
D: TRBD1
J: TRBJ2-1
size: .
V: TRBV15
CDR3: CATSRDRGYEQFF
DNA: TGTGCCACCAGCAGGGACAGGGGCTATGAGCAGTTCTTC

length: 12
D: .
J: TRBJ1-6
size: .
V: TRBV12-3/TRBV12-4
CDR3: CASSREAQPLHF
DNA: TGTGCCAGCAGTCGTGAGGCCCAACCCCTCCACTTT

length: 14
D: TRBD1
J: TRBJ1-1
size: once
V: TRBV5-1
CDR3: CASSLAAGGTEAFF
DNA: TGCGCCAGCAGCTTGGCGGCAGGGGGCACTGAAGCTTTCTTT

length: 13
D: .
J: TRBJ2-2
size: few
V: TRBV10-2
CDR3: CASSGGWAGELFF
DNA: TGCGCCAGCAGCGGAGGCTGGGCCGGGGAGCTGTTTTTT

length: 17
D: TRBD1
J: TRBJ2-2
size: .
V: TRBV19
CDR3: CASSRRQGRSSTGELFF
DNA: TGTGCCAGTAGTAGAAGACAGGGACGAAGTAGCACCGGGGAGCTGTTTTTT

length: 18
D: TRBD2
J: TRBJ2-7
size: .
V: TRBV10-3
CDR3: CAISDLKLAGGLSYEQYF
DNA: TGTGCCATCAGTGATCTAAAACTAGCGGGGGGCCTTTCCTACGAGCAGTACTTC

length: 16
D: .
J: TRBJ1-1
size: .
V: TRBV5-4
CDR3: CASRRLGASPNTEAFF
DNA: TGTGCCAGCAGGAGGCTGGGGGCTTCCCCGAACACTGAAGCTTTCTTT